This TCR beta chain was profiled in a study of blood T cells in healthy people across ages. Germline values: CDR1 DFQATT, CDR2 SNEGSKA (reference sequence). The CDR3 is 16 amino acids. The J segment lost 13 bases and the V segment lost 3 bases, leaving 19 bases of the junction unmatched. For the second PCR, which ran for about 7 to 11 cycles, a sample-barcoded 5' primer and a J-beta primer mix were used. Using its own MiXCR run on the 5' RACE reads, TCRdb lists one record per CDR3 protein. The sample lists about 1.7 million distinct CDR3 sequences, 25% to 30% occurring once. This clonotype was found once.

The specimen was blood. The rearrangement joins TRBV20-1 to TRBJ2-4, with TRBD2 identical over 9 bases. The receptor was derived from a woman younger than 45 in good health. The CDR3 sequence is CSARAASGVGYNEQYF. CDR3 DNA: TGCAGTGCTAGGGCGGCTAGCGGGGTGGGTTACAATGAGCAGTACTTC.